The 24 T cell receptor beta chains listed next were all sequenced from one sample in a study of blood T cell repertoires in COVID-19. The data were produced by immunoSEQ multiplex PCR, yet TCRdb's version contains in-frame clones alone and is incomplete. In the table there are about 480,000 clones, roughly 90% of which are singletons. The sequencing input was PBMCs or T cells enriched from blood (not recorded which). These receptors all come from a woman aged 40 to 50 who had recovered from COVID-19.

This clone was recorded only once. The chain is built from TRBV11-2 and TRBJ2-2, with a weak D call TRBD2 (6 bases). CDR1 and CDR2 (germline): SGHAT, FQNNGV. The CDR3 length is 18 residues. Between the trimmed V and J ends, which lost 0 bases and 3 bases, there was a span of 17 bases. This CDR3 reads CASSLEGSAGLDTGELFF. CDR3 coding DNA: TGTGCCAGCAGCTTAGAAGGGTCGGCGGGGTTGGACACCGGGGAGCTGTTTTTT.

The DNA for the CDR3 is TGTGCCAGCAGTTTCACAGGGGGGTCCTACAATGAGCAGTTCTTC. Translating gives CASSFTGGSYNEQFF. This rearrangement joins TRBV2 to TRBJ2-1, with 8 bases matching TRBD1. The CDR3 sequence is 15 residues long. Germline CDR1 is SNHLY and CDR2 is FYNNEI. V lost 5 bases and J lost 1; bases outside the gene matches: 4. Variable domain in full (rest from reference TRBV2 and TRBJ2-1): EPEVTQTPSHQVTQMGQEVILRCVPISNHLYFYWYRQILGQKVEFLVSFYNNEISEKSEIFDDQFSVERPDGSNFTLKIRSTKLEDSAMYFCASSFTGGSYNEQFFGPGTRLTVL.

V is TRBV5-4 and J is TRBJ2-1, with no clear D. V was pared by 0 bases and J by 7 bases, with 8 bases between. The length of the CDR3 is 13 residues. Germline assignment: CDR1 SGHNT and CDR2 YYREEE (reference sequence). CDR3 nucleotide sequence: TGTGCCAGCAGCTTGGATTTAGTAAATGAGCAGTTCTTC. It codes for CASSLDLVNEQFF.

This chain connects TRBV6-2 or TRBV6-3 to TRBJ2-7; 11 bases match TRBD2. V trimming: 0 bases; J trimming: 2 bases; junction bases outside the gene matches: 12. Looked up from germline, CDR1 is MNHEY and CDR2 is SVGEGT. The CDR3 loop spans 19 amino acids. The CDR3 region has the DNA TGTGCCAGCAGTTACTCGGTCTTAGCGGGAGGGCCTACGGCCTACGAGCAGTACTTC. It encodes CASSYSVLAGGPTAYEQYF.

V is TRBV5-1 and J is TRBJ2-1, with D uncertain. CDR1 and CDR2 (germline): SGHRS, YFSETQ. There are 12 residues in the CDR3. V gave up 5 bases and J gave up 0 bases, with 3 bases separating them. CDR3 sequence (DNA): TGCGCCAGCAGGAGCTCCTACAATGAGCAGTTCTTC. This sequence encodes CASRSSYNEQFF.

CDR3: CASTQGSDYGYTF. The CDR3 region has the DNA TGTGCCAGTACCCAGGGATCGGACTATGGCTACACCTTC. The gene calls are TRBV25-1 and TRBJ1-2; a weak D match, TRBD1 (5 bases). Germline loops: CDR1 MGHDK, CDR2 SYGVNS. Between the trimmed V and J ends, which lost 9 bases and 3 bases, there was a span of 14 bases. The length of the CDR3 is 13 residues.

The chain joins TRBV30 to TRBJ2-4; TRBD2 agrees at 9 bases. V dropped 3 bases and J dropped 3; count of bases not matched to a gene: 3. Germline V gives CDR1 GTSNPN, CDR2 SVGIG (reference sequence). The CDR3 consists of 14 residues. The CDR3 spells CAWRLAGDKNIQYF. CDR3 DNA: TGTGCCTGGAGGTTAGCGGGGGACAAAAACATTCAGTACTTC.

The DNA of the CDR3 is TGTGCCAGCAGTAACAGTCAGCCCCAGCATTTT. As protein: CASSNSQPQHF. The rearrangement uses TRBV6-2 or TRBV6-3 and TRBJ1-5; D unclear. Germline CDR1 and CDR2: MNHEY and SVGEGT. The germline V and J ends were trimmed by 5 bases and 6 bases, with 5 bases remaining between them. CDR3 length: 11 residues.

The chain combines TRBV6-5 with TRBJ2-7; possibly TRBD1 for D (5 bases). Germline CDR1 and CDR2: MNHEY and SVGAGI. Trimming removed 2 bases from V and 3 bases from J, with 11 bases in between. This CDR3 is built from 14 residues. The CDR3: CASSYGAAYYEQYF. In DNA form, the CDR3 reads TGTGCCAGCAGTTACGGGGCGGCCTACTACGAGCAGTACTTC.

The chain employs TRBV6-5 and TRBJ2-2, with a tentative D call TRBD2 (6 bases). Germline CDR1 is MNHEY and CDR2 is SVGAGI. The CDR3 extends over 15 amino acids. Trimming removed 7 bases at V and 7 bases at J, with 19 bases between. CDR3 sequence: CASIPQIAGHGELFF. The DNA of the CDR3 is TGTGCCAGCATCCCCCAGATTGCGGGGCACGGGGAGCTGTTTTTT.

The rearrangement joins TRBV27 to TRBJ2-2; TRBD1 aligns across 9 bases. This CDR3 comprises 15 residues. Losses at the gene ends were 5 bases for V and 1 base for J; bases not matched to a gene: 2. Germline V CDR1 and CDR2: MNHEY, SMNVEV (reference sequence). DNA for the CDR3: TGTGCCAGCAGTGCGACAGGGGGGAACACCGGGGAGCTGTTTTTT. This sequence encodes CASSATGGNTGELFF.

About this clone itself: One end of the junction is discordant with germline, which a read error may explain. The V gene is TRBV7-7, the J gene TRBJ2-1, with TRBD2 matching over 14 bases. The CDR3 spans 16 residues. The V gene's germline CDR1 is SSHAT and CDR2 FNYEAQ (reference sequence). Written as DNA, the CDR3 is TGTGCTAGCAGCTCGGGACTAGCGGGAGCCTACAATGAGCAGTTCTTC. It specifies CASSSGLAGAYNEQFF.

The chain uses TRBV14 and TRBJ2-5, with D perhaps matching TRBD1 (6 bases). This CDR3 is 13 amino acids long. Per germline, CDR1 SGHDN and CDR2 FVKESK. Trimming removed 1 base at V and 5 bases at J, with 8 bases between. The CDR3, as DNA: TGTGCCAGCAGCCAAGGACAGGTGGAGACCCAGTACTTC. Protein sequence: CASSQGQVETQYF.

This clone has only a few counts. The rearrangement joins TRBV5-1 to TRBJ1-2; 8 nucleotides agree with TRBD1. CDR3 length equals 14 residues. Per the germline V gene, CDR1 is SGHRS and CDR2 is YFSETQ. V shed 2 bases and J 7 bases; nucleotides not matched to a gene: 7. CDR3 loop: CASSLTGGDPGYTF. In DNA form, the CDR3 reads TGCGCCAGCAGCTTAACAGGGGGGGATCCTGGCTACACCTTC. Full variable domain (missing parts from reference TRBV5-1 and TRBJ1-2): KAGVTQTPRYLIKTRGQQVTLSCSPISGHRSVSWYQQTPGQGLQFLFEYFSETQRNKGNFPGRFSGRQFSNSRSEMNVSTLELGDSALYLCASSLTGGDPGYTFGSGTRLTVV.

The chain is built from TRBV7-9 and TRBJ2-4, with 7 bases matching TRBD1. The V segment lost 4 bases and the J segment 1 base; nucleotides outside the gene matches: 7. This CDR3 region has 16 residues. Germline V gene data show CDR1 as SEHNR and CDR2 as FQNEAQ (reference sequence). The CDR3 sequence: CASSSTGSLAKNIQYF. CDR3 in DNA: TGTGCCAGCAGCTCGACAGGGAGTCTGGCCAAAAACATTCAGTACTTC.

This clone was found once. The gene calls are TRBV2 and TRBJ2-7; 7 bases are shared with TRBD1. V shed 6 bases, J shed 2 bases, and the junction held 7 bases outside the gene matches. The CDR3 extends over 14 amino acids. Germline assignment: CDR1 SNHLY and CDR2 FYNNEI. The CDR3 bases are TGTGCCAGCAGCGAGGGGGCGCGGGCCTACGAGCAGTACTTC. Protein sequence: CASSEGARAYEQYF. The complete variable domain, with remaining parts taken from reference TRBV2 and TRBJ2-7, reads EPEVTQTPSHQVTQMGQEVILRCVPISNHLYFYWYRQILGQKVEFLVSFYNNEISEKSEIFDDQFSVERPDGSNFTLKIRSTKLEDSAMYFCASSEGARAYEQYFGPGTRLTVT.

Turning to this clone: Mismatch with germline at one junction end may stem from a read error. The chain couples TRBV6-2 or TRBV6-3 to TRBJ1-6; D remains ambiguous. From germline, CDR1 is MNHEY and CDR2 SVGEGT. The CDR3 totals 13 residues. The CDR3 loop reads CASNYYSYSPLHF. In nucleotides, the CDR3 is TGTGCCAGCAATTACTACAGCTATTCACCCCTCCACTTT.

This clone was found once. The gene calls are TRBV3-1 (or the pseudogene TRBV3-2) and TRBJ2-3, with D possibly matching TRBD1 (6 bases). Germline-derived CDR1 and CDR2 are LGHDT and YNNKEL (reference sequence). The CDR3 spans 14 residues. The V end was cut by 4 bases, the J end by 5 bases, with 13 bases between. The CDR3 is CASSPRDKRDTQYF. The DNA for the CDR3 is TGTGCCAGCAGCCCCCGGGACAAACGAGATACGCAGTATTTT.

J is TRBJ2-1 and V is TRBV10-3; TRBD2 matches at 11 bases. V shed 2 bases and J 9 bases; nucleotides not matched to a gene: 9. The CDR3 has 16 amino acids. Germline V CDR1 and CDR2: ENHRY, SYGVKD. The DNA for the CDR3 is TGTGCCATCAGTGAGACTAGCGGGAGTTCTGAAAGTGAGCAGTTCTTC. Translation gives CAISETSGSSESEQFF.

The chain employs TRBV27 and TRBJ2-1; 8 bases match TRBD2. Germline values: CDR1 MNHEY, CDR2 SMNVEV (reference sequence). The CDR3 is 14 residues long. V dropped 6 bases and J dropped 4; count of bases not matched to a gene: 5. This CDR3 is CASRVAGKYNEQFF. The CDR3 region has the DNA TGTGCCAGCAGAGTAGCGGGAAAATACAATGAGCAGTTCTTC.

J is TRBJ1-5 and V is TRBV7-9; perhaps TRBD1 as D (6 bases). The CDR3 sequence is 16 residues long. CDR1 and CDR2 (germline): SEHNR, FQNEAQ (reference sequence). V was cut by 5 bases and J by 0 bases, with 14 bases left in between. The DNA for the CDR3 is TGTGCCAGCAGCATTGGGGACACTTATAGCAATCAGCCCCAGCATTTT. It encodes CASSIGDTYSNQPQHF. The variable domain in full, completed from reference TRBV7-9 and TRBJ1-5, reads DTGVSQNPRHKITKRGQNVTFRCDPISEHNRLYWYRQTLGQGPEFLTYFQNEAQLEKSRLLSDRFSAERPKGSFSTLEIQRTEQGDSAMYLCASSIGDTYSNQPQHFGDGTRLSIL.

The sample holds one count of this clone. J is TRBJ2-3 and V is TRBV5-1; 10 nucleotides match TRBD1. From germline, CDR1 is SGHRS and CDR2 YFSETQ. There are 12 residues in the CDR3. V shed 8 bases, J shed 4 bases, and the junction held 1 base outside the gene matches. The CDR3: CASGQGADTQYF. The DNA of the CDR3 is TGCGCCAGTGGACAGGGGGCAGATACGCAGTATTTT.

The chain combines TRBV3-1 (or the pseudogene TRBV3-2) with TRBJ2-7; 9 bases fit TRBD1. The CDR3 is 15 amino acids. Per germline, CDR1 LGHDT and CDR2 YNNKEL (reference sequence). The V and J ends lost 3 bases and 4 bases, in that order; junction bases with no gene match: 7. CDR3 in amino acids: CASSQRGTGQYEQYF. The CDR3 region has the DNA TGTGCCAGCAGCCAGCGAGGGACAGGGCAATACGAGCAGTACTTC.

The CDR3 sequence: CASIPEGLGYIQYF. In DNA, the CDR3 is TGTGCCAGCATCCCAGAGGGACTAGGATACATTCAGTACTTC. This chain links TRBV28 with TRBJ2-4; 8 positions match TRBD2. Losses at the gene ends were 7 bases for V and 8 bases for J; bases not matched to a gene: 10. The CDR3 totals 14 residues. Germline values: CDR1 MDHEN, CDR2 SYDVKM.